The rows below give T cell receptor beta chains drawn from one sample of a study of blood T cell repertoires in COVID-19. Sequencing used immunoSEQ multiplex PCR; TCRdb keeps in-frame clones, though not all of them. Seen here are about 210,000 clones, about 90% observed once, and the top ten hold approximately 1.2%. The sequenced sample was peripheral blood. These receptors were taken from a man under 40 with acute or convalescent COVID-19. Both conserved end residues are part of each CDR3. Fields, in order: V gene, J gene, CDR3 protein.

v_gene: TRBV7-9
j_gene: TRBJ2-3
CDR3aa: CASSQSGSTDTQYF

v_gene: TRBV20-1
j_gene: TRBJ2-7
CDR3aa: CSASRQGPSEQYF

v_gene: TRBV7-2
j_gene: TRBJ2-2
CDR3aa: CASSSQRQRYTGELFF

v_gene: TRBV18
j_gene: TRBJ2-7
CDR3aa: CASSRSQGVSYEQYF

v_gene: TRBV19
j_gene: TRBJ2-1
CDR3aa: CASTIRGFGYNEQFF

v_gene: TRBV28
j_gene: TRBJ2-7
CDR3aa: CASSLGGQGAREQYF

v_gene: TRBV19
j_gene: TRBJ1-2
CDR3aa: CASSDWQGNYGYTF

v_gene: TRBV30
j_gene: TRBJ1-2
CDR3aa: CAWSGSLGGNGYTF

v_gene: TRBV7-3
j_gene: TRBJ2-2
CDR3aa: CASSLNRGTGELFF

v_gene: TRBV18
j_gene: TRBJ2-7
CDR3aa: CASSPTWGAYEQYF

v_gene: TRBV14
j_gene: TRBJ2-7
CDR3aa: CASSHQAFGEQYF

v_gene: TRBV5-1
j_gene: TRBJ2-5
CDR3aa: CASTPDRGGETQYF

v_gene: TRBV6-5
j_gene: TRBJ2-7
CDR3aa: CASCSAEFSYEQYF

v_gene: TRBV7-2
j_gene: TRBJ1-5
CDR3aa: CASSPLRADQPQHF

v_gene: TRBV12-5
j_gene: TRBJ2-1
CDR3aa: CASGLVRGGANNEQFF

v_gene: TRBV3-1/TRBV3-2
j_gene: TRBJ2-5
CDR3aa: CASSQEGGDRTQYF

v_gene: TRBV12-3/TRBV12-4
j_gene: TRBJ1-5
CDR3aa: CASKGQLNQPQHF

v_gene: TRBV19
j_gene: TRBJ2-1
CDR3aa: CASSTAGGGSYNEQFF

v_gene: TRBV10-1
j_gene: TRBJ2-1
CDR3aa: CASSESSAFEQFF

v_gene: TRBV28
j_gene: TRBJ2-5
CDR3aa: CASSLAGSETQYF

v_gene: TRBV4-1
j_gene: TRBJ2-7
CDR3aa: CASRFRERSSYEQYF

v_gene: TRBV2
j_gene: TRBJ2-6
CDR3aa: CASRENRGSGANVLTF

v_gene: TRBV4-1
j_gene: TRBJ1-1
CDR3aa: CASSYREATGRAEAFF

v_gene: TRBV18
j_gene: TRBJ2-1
CDR3aa: CASFYSYNEQFF

v_gene: TRBV28
j_gene: TRBJ1-2
CDR3aa: CASRLDSNYGYTF

v_gene: TRBV6-5
j_gene: TRBJ1-2
CDR3aa: CASTREDRGIYGYTF

v_gene: TRBV28
j_gene: TRBJ2-4
CDR3aa: CASSSNLDRGGAKNIQYF

v_gene: TRBV23-1
j_gene: TRBJ2-1
CDR3aa: CASRHTPADRVVSYNEQFF